Sequencing of this T cell receptor (beta chain) was carried out in a study of T-cell memory formation after mild COVID-19. Study at large: In these data, TCR clusters were largely donor specific.

TCRdb independently ran MiXCR on the 5' RACE reads; one entry per CDR3 protein. The sample shows under 700,000 distinct CDR3 sequences, around 21% of them seen only once. Study-wide results and caveats: Contracting CD8+ clones were enriched in EMRA, CD4+ mainly in CM and EM.

Turning to this clonotype: Its specificity is unknown.

The CDR3 sequence is 12 residues long. V lost 6 bases and J lost 6, with 10 bases in between. Germline assignment: CDR1 SNHLY and CDR2 FYNNEI. The receptor comes from an adult woman who had mild COVID-19 (a few samples of this study predate the infection). Cell type and time point are not known. The V call is TRBV2, the J call TRBJ2-3; no reliable D call. The sequenced material came from PBMCs or a T cell subset sorted from them (not recorded which). The CDR3 nucleotides are TGTGCCAGCAGACCGGTCGGGGATACGCAGTATTTT. Translation: CASRPVGDTQYF.